This T cell receptor beta chain comes out of a study of OX40 agonist ivuxolimab in advanced cancers. Overall study findings and caveats: Among T cells, CD8+ cells averaged more expanded clones than CD4+ cells. Among the lowest peripheral clonal expansion occurred in 0.1-3.0 mg/kg partial responders. Dosing at 0.1 to 3.0 mg/kg was accompanied by clonal expansion of CD4+ and CD8+ blood T cells by week 6.

This table comes from immunoSEQ multiplex PCR, and its TCRdb copy is limited to in-frame clones, with some not included. The table records more than 75,000 clones, roughly 85% of them present only once. The V end was cut by 1 base, the J end by 5 bases, with 5 bases between. This CDR3 comprises 11 residues. Germline CDR1 and CDR2: DFQATT and SNEGSKA (reference sequence). Details on this clone: Its target is not known.

This sequence joins TRBV20-1 and TRBJ1-2, with D unresolved. Sequences were derived from CD4+ or CD8+ T cells sorted from blood, sampled in a trial of the OX40 agonist ivuxolimab. The clonotype originates from an adult with an advanced solid tumor such as melanoma, head and neck, liver or kidney cancer. CDR3 nucleotides: TGCAGTGCTAGAGCAGATTATGGCTACACCTTC. It encodes CSARADYGYTF.